The present entry profiles one TCR beta chain with its context. This clone's antigen is unknown. A much larger clonotype is one base distant, so this may be a read error. Lymph node samples came from the axillary draining lymph nodes of breast cancer patients. These data are taken from a study of breast tumors, draining lymph nodes, adjacent tissues (dated by TCRdb to 2016 to 2017). In terms of the full investigation: Breast cancer patients provided tumor, adjacent nontumor tissue and axillary lymph nodes, and the study compared the TCR beta repertoires across these three sources. In human breast cancer, the study set out to evaluate how tumor, surrounding tissue and draining lymph node repertoires relate to one another and whether T cells may move between these sites. Points the paper makes about the study in general: T-cell repertoire diversity in tumors was found to be lower than in lymph nodes but higher than in nontumor tissue, and preferential V and J gene usage was observed. The conclusion that tumor T cells originate in lymph nodes was framed as consistent with a hypothesis rather than directly demonstrated. The data were considered consistent with most tumor T cells being derived from the lymph node and subsequently expanding within tumor tissue. Tumor and nontumor tissue repertoires were significantly more similar in luminal-like than in basal-like breast cancer.

The V end loses 2 bases and the J end loses 5 bases, and a stretch of 11 bases separates them. Per the germline V gene (reference sequence), SGHNT is the CDR1 and YYREEE is the CDR2. Spanning cysteine to phenylalanine, the CDR3 consists of 14 amino acids. The entry retains the CDR3 DNA only, 42 bases that are in frame from base 1. The sample was run on an Illumina HiSeq 2000. TCR beta chain libraries were generated through multiplex PCR amplification. The amplified TCR beta chain products were analyzed by high-throughput sequencing. TCRdb passed the public sequencing reads through fastp at Q25 and MiXCR, retaining productive beta sequences. Every entry covers one CDR3 protein and lists the most common genes and DNA from its rows. For this sample there are some 130,000 distinct CDR3 sequences; about 20% appear just once. Roughly 3.6% of the sample lies in the top ten.

What was sequenced was axillary lymph node tissue. The source of this sequence is a female donor with breast cancer. Some clones in this sample may be carry-over from other donors' samples. The chain couples TRBV5-4 to TRBJ1-3, with an unclear D gene assignment. The CDR3 loop reads CASSLDGQRNTIYF. The nucleotide sequence is given as TGTGCCAGCAGCTTAGATGGGCAGCGAAACACCATATATTTT.